This TCR beta chain was retrieved from a study of shared T cell receptors in the human thymus. Assay used: immunoSEQ multiplex PCR; TCRdb lists only in-frame clones, some missing. The data show hundreds of thousands of clones, roughly 88% seen once. Per germline, CDR1 MDHEN and CDR2 SYDVKM. Trimming shortened V by 3 bases and J by 4 bases, and 15 bases separated the two germline ends. This CDR3 has 16 amino acids. The sample was also linked to a second study, of human thymus T cells. That work contributes: Usage of V and J genes appeared biased in thymic and blood repertoires.

The sample comprised thymocytes. The chain recombines TRBV28 with TRBJ2-2, with a weak D call TRBD1 (6 bases). The receptor's source is a boy under three years old with a congenital heart defect. The CDR3 spells CASSFRRPRGTGELFF. The CDR3 bases are TGTGCCAGCAGTTTCCGGAGACCCAGGGGCACCGGGGAGCTGTTTTTT.